Below, 9 T cell receptor beta chains from the same sample are listed, as sequenced in a study of radiotherapy plus CTLA-4 blockade in lung cancer. Sequenced by immunoSEQ multiplex PCR; TCRdb stores in-frame clones only, minus some. The data contain around 90,000 clones, around 82% of them seen just once; the ten biggest clones take up 0.65% to 1%. This specimen was peripheral blood, taken from a patient treated with radiotherapy plus ipilimumab. These receptors all come from a human donor with non-small cell lung cancer who had stable disease on radiotherapy plus ipilimumab.

The chain couples TRBV18 to TRBJ2-7, with D possibly TRBD2 on 6 matching bases. The CDR3 extends over 14 amino acids. The germline V and J ends were trimmed by 1 base and 1 base, with 8 bases remaining between them. Germline values: CDR1 KGHSH, CDR2 LQKENI. The CDR3: CASSPLGLSYEQYF. The DNA for the CDR3 is TGTGCCAGCTCACCACTGGGACTGTCCTACGAGCAGTACTTC. Filled out from reference TRBV18 and TRBJ2-7, the complete variable domain reads NAGVMQNPRHLVRRRGQEARLRCSPMKGHSHVYWYRQLPEEGLKFMVYLQKENIIDESGMPKERFSAEFPKEGPSILRIQQVVRGDSAAYFCASSPLGLSYEQYFGPGTRLTVT.

The CDR3 here is CASSIEWTEGNYGYTF. In DNA, the CDR3 is TGTGCCAGTAGTATAGAGTGGACAGAGGGGAACTATGGCTACACCTTC. V usage is TRBV19 and J usage is TRBJ1-2, with D perhaps matching TRBD1 (6 bases). Trimming took off 0 bases at V and 2 bases at J, with 13 bases between the two ends. Germline loops: CDR1 LNHDA, CDR2 SQIVND (reference sequence). The CDR3 has 16 amino acids. Supplemented by reference TRBV19 and TRBJ1-2, the full variable domain reads DGGITQSPKYLFRKEGQNVTLSCEQNLNHDAMYWYRQDPGQGLRLIYYSQIVNDFQKGDIAEGYSVSREKKESFPLTVTSAQKNPTAFYLCASSIEWTEGNYGYTFGSGTRLTVV.

This clone was observed a handful of times. Here the CDR3 reads CASSLGSHGGEQYF. In DNA, the CDR3 is TGTGCCAGCAGCCTAGGGTCCCACGGGGGTGAGCAGTACTTC. This rearrangement joins TRBV7-3 to TRBJ2-7, with D tentatively TRBD2 (6 bases). The CDR3 contains 14 residues. Germline-derived CDR1 and CDR2 are SGHTA and FQGTGA. V dropped 5 bases and J dropped 7 bases, with 18 bases sitting between them.

This chain uses TRBV10-2 with TRBJ2-3, with 8 nucleotides matching TRBD2. V trimming: 6 bases; J trimming: 10 bases; junction bases outside the gene matches: 6. This CDR3 region has 12 residues. Germline V gene lookup returns CDR1 WSHSY and CDR2 SAAADI. The CDR3 region is CASRTVREAQYF. In DNA form, the CDR3 reads TGCGCCAGCAGGACGGTGCGGGAGGCGCAGTATTTT.

The rearrangement uses TRBV6-1 and TRBJ2-6; D remains unclear. V lost 7 bases, J lost 2 bases, and 9 bases lay in between. CDR1 and CDR2 from the germline V gene are MNHNS and SASEGT. The CDR3 runs to 14 residues. In DNA form, the CDR3 reads TGTGCCAGCACCAGAGGTCCTGGGGCCAACGTCCTGACTTTC. Translation gives CASTRGPGANVLTF.

J is TRBJ1-4 and V is TRBV28; D is possibly TRBD1 (6 bases). Germline V gene data show CDR1 as MDHEN and CDR2 as SYDVKM. CDR3 length: 15 amino acids. Between the trimmed V and J ends, which lost 0 bases and 6 bases, there was a span of 11 bases. As DNA, the CDR3 is TGTGCCAGCAGTTTATGGGACAGCTCGTATGAAAAACTGTTTTTT. It yields the protein CASSLWDSSYEKLFF.

The V call is TRBV5-1, the J call TRBJ1-2; 11 bases match TRBD1. The V gene end was trimmed by 3 bases and the J gene end by 7 bases; junction bases not matched to a gene: 5. This CDR3 comprises 14 residues. Germline assignment: CDR1 SGHRS and CDR2 YFSETQ. This CDR3 reads CASSSSGTGGGYTF. CDR3 in DNA: TGCGCCAGCAGCTCGTCCGGGACAGGGGGTGGCTACACCTTC.

The V call is TRBV28, the J call TRBJ2-3, with 7 bases lining up with TRBD1. The CDR3 consists of 15 residues. The V segment lost 5 bases and the J segment 4 bases; nucleotides outside the gene matches: 9. The V gene's germline CDR1 is MDHEN and CDR2 SYDVKM. CDR3 DNA sequence: TGTGCCAGCAGTGTAGACAGGGCCGGATCAGATACGCAGTATTTT. Amino acids: CASSVDRAGSDTQYF. The variable domain in full, with the rest retrieved from reference TRBV28 and TRBJ2-3, is DVKVTQSSRYLVKRTGEKVFLECVQDMDHENMFWYRQDPGLGLRLIYFSYDVKMKEKGDIPEGYSVSREKKERFSLILESASTNQTSMYLCASSVDRAGSDTQYFGPGTRLTVL.

The V and J genes are TRBV6-1 and TRBJ1-6, with 7 positions matching TRBD1. The CDR3 length is 13 residues. Germline V gene data show CDR1 as MNHNS and CDR2 as SASEGT. Unmatched junction bases numbered 6, after V lost 8 bases and J lost 8 bases. The CDR3 here is CASGPGQHSPLHF. CDR3 coding DNA: TGTGCCAGCGGACCGGGACAGCATTCACCCCTCCACTTT.